This T cell receptor (beta chain) was documented in a study of shared clonotypes between healthy human individuals. The wider study: Two women and three men aged 18 to 49 made up the donors.

Study-wide results and caveats: Compared with memory subsets, naive subsets generally had larger estimated richness.

Points on this clone: Its antigen is unidentified.

Genomic DNA (from each subset) was split evenly across several immunoSEQ plates. The repertoire was sequenced with immunoSEQ multiplex PCR; TCRdb's copy has only in-frame clones and lacks some. The repertoire holds 2 million to 2.5 million clones, with 85% to 95% as singletons. Within Nashville, Tennessee resided all donors, each a Caucasian adult. CDR1 and CDR2 from the germline V gene are SGDLS and YYNGEE. J gave up 5 bases and V 0 bases, and 5 bases lay outside the gene matches. CDR3 length: 14 amino acids. The V and J genes are TRBV9 and TRBJ2-7; TRBD1 matches at 7 bases. Sequenced input: naive CD4+ T cells sorted from blood. Stated subset: CD45RA+ positively selected. The receptor was derived from a man in his late teens or twenties in good health. DNA for the CDR3: TGTGCCAGCAGCGTAGCCTGGGACAGCCACGAGCAGTACTTC. Protein sequence: CASSVAWDSHEQYF.